This T cell receptor (beta chain) was sequenced during a study of Tregs in tolerant kidney transplant recipients (dated by TCRdb to between 2017 and 2020). Regarding the study in general: Transplants used related donors with nonmyeloablative bone marrow transplantation; mixed chimerism was transient in the human trials. The study used TCRbeta sequencing to identify donor-specific regulatory T cells before combined kidney and bone marrow transplantation, then tracked those cells after transplant.

The CDR3 goes from the cysteine to the phenylalanine over 14 residues. Only CDR3 DNA is held: 42 bases, read in frame from base 1. Trimming costs V 7 bases and J 5 bases, and their ends lie 17 bases apart. The germline V gene provides CDR1 MNHNS and CDR2 SASEGT. What the authors observed across the whole study: Biological reproducibility was not directly addressed, though technical replication error appeared minimal. The study was constrained by small patient numbers, and validation of the findings is required in larger populations and under other immunosuppression protocols. Expanding Tregs with activated donor B cells appeared to identify the most biologically relevant and donor-specific TCRbeta repertoire. In tolerant patients, the expansion of donor-specific Tregs was greater than global Treg expansion, suggesting that the expansion was antigen-driven rather than nonspecific. Because the PCR primers were changed over time for some patients, nucleotide-level comparison could not be performed across the samples from those patients.

About this clone itself: Its antigen has not been determined. Base qualities are not provided; no much larger clone lies one nucleotide away.

For TCRbeta CDR3 sequencing, genomic DNA was extracted from sorted cells using the QIAGEN DNeasy Blood and Tissue Kit. High-throughput TCRbeta CDR3 sequencing, which included PCR amplification with bias correction and internal controls, was done commercially through immunoSEQ. For the original study's pipeline: Unique productive TCRbeta sequences were defined by CDR3 nucleotide sequence where primers matched, otherwise by CDR3 amino acid sequence with Vbeta and Jbeta genes. To correct sorting error, sequences shared between sorted populations at a frequency ratio of 2:1 or less were removed; the rest were assigned to the higher population. A sequence was defined as donor-reactive if the sequence was expanded at least 5-fold in CFSE-low cells compared with unstimulated cells and had a frequency of at least 0.01% in CFSE-low cells. Jensen-Shannon divergence calculated on the top 100 TCRbeta sequences ranked by frequency was used to measure repertoire divergence. For any sample with multiple sequencing runs, sorting error was corrected in each run separately before the runs were pooled. TCRdb re-hosts the immuneACCESS table, in-frame sequences only. Its copies lack some clones; in the studies checked, an unresolved V gene accounts for under half of them, and the cause for the rest is not known. D and trimming were read from the DNA, whereas the V and J calls and clone size are those reported in that table. The sample contains tens of thousands of clones, roughly 88% of them found a single time. The ten largest account for under 2.5% of the sample.

In the paper's terms, the time point label means: blood sample drawn before combined kidney and bone marrow transplant. Unstimulated Tregs (CD4+CD25+CD127-), CD4+ non-Tregs (CD4+CD25-), CD4 and CD8 cells were FACS-sorted from thawed PBMCs. Prior to Treg sorting, thawed PBMCs were rested overnight at 37 degrees C with approximately 210 IU/ml IL-2. Patients were several combined kidney and bone marrow transplant recipients from the ITN036ST trial, and only these trial subjects had samples available. Healthy control blood was processed to PBMCs with a Ficoll density gradient and then cryopreserved, whereas patient PBMCs were collected both before and after transplant.

This clonotype was sampled from a human donor who received a combined kidney and bone marrow transplant. The chain employs TRBV6-1 and TRBJ2-5; a weak D assignment points to TRBD2 (5 bases agree). The sequenced sample was Tregs from blood, obtained before the transplant. The CDR3 region has the sequence CASTMGWSGETQYF. The DNA sequence is as follows: TGTGCCAGCACTATGGGGTGGTCGGGGGAGACCCAGTACTTC.